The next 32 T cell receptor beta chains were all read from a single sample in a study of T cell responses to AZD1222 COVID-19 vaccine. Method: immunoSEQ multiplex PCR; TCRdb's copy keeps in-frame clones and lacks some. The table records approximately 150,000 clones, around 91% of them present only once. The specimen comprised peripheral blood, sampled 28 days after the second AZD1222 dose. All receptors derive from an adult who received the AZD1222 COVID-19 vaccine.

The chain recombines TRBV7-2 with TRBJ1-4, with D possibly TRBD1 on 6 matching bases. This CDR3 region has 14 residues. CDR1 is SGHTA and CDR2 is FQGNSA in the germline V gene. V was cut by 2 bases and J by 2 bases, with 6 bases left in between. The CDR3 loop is CASSLQGTNEKLFF. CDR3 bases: TGTGCCAGCAGCTTACAGGGGACTAATGAAAAACTGTTTTTT.

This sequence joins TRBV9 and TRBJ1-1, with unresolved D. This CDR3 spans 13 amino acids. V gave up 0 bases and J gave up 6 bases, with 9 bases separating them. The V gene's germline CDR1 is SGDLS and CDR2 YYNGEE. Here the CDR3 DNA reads TGTGCCAGCAGCGTAGTGGGTTCAGCTGAAGCTTTCTTT. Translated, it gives CASSVVGSAEAFF. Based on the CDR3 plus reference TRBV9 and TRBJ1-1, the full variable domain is DSGVTQTPKHLITATGQRVTLRCSPRSGDLSVYWYQQSLDQGLQFLIQYYNGEERAKGNILERFSAQQFPDLHSELNLSSLELGDSALYFCASSVVGSAEAFFGQGTRLTVV.

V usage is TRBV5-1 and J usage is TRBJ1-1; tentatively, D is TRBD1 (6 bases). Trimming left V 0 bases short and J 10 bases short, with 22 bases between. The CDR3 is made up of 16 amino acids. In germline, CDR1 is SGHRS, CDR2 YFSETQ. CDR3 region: CASSLDPWGGGSRAFF. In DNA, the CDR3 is TGCGCCAGCAGCTTGGACCCATGGGGAGGGGGTAGCCGAGCTTTCTTT.

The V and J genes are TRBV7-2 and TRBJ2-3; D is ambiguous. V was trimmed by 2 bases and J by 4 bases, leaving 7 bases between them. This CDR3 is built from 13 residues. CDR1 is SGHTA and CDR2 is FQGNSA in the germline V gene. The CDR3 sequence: CASSLPGADTQYF. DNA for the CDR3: TGTGCCAGCAGCTTACCCGGTGCAGATACGCAGTATTTT.

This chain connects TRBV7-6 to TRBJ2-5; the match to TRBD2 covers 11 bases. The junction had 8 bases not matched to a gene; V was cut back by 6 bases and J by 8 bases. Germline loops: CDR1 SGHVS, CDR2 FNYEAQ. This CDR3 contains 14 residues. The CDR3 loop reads CASRPLLAGVTQYF. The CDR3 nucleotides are TGTGCCAGCAGGCCGTTACTAGCGGGAGTAACCCAGTACTTC.

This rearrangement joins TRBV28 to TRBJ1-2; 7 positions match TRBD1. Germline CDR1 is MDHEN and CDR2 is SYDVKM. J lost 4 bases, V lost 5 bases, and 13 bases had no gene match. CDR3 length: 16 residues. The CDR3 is CASSIPTTGSAYGYTF. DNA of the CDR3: TGTGCCAGCAGTATTCCAACGACAGGGAGCGCCTATGGCTACACCTTC.

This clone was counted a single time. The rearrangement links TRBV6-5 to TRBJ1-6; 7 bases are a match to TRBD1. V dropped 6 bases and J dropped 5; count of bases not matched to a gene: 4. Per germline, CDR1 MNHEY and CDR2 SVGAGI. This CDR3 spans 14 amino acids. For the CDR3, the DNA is TGTGCCAGCAGGGGGGACAGTGATAATTCACCCCTCCACTTT. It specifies CASRGDSDNSPLHF.

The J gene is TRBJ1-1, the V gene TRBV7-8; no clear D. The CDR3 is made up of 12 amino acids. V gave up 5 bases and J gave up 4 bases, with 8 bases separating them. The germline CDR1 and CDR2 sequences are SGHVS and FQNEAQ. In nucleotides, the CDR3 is TGTGCCAGCAGCGGTTTAGGCACTGAAGCTTTCTTT. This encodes CASSGLGTEAFF.

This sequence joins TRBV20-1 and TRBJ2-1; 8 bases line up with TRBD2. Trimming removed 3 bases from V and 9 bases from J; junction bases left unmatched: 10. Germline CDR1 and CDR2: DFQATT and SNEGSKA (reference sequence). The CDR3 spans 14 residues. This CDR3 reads CSASDAGGPPEQFF. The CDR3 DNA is TGCAGTGCTAGTGACGCGGGAGGCCCCCCTGAGCAGTTCTTC.

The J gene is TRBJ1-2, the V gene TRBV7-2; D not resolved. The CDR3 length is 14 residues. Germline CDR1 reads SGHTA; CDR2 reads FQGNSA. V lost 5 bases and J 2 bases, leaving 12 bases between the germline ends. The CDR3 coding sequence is TGTGCCAGCAGCCTCCGACGAGCCAACTATGGCTACACCTTC. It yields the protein CASSLRRANYGYTF.

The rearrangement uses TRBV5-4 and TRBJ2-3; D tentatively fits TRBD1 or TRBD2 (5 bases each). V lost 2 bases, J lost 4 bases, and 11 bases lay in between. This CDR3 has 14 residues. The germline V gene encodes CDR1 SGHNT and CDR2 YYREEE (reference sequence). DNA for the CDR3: TGTGCCAGCAGCTTTAGGGACGACGCAGATACGCAGTATTTT. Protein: CASSFRDDADTQYF.

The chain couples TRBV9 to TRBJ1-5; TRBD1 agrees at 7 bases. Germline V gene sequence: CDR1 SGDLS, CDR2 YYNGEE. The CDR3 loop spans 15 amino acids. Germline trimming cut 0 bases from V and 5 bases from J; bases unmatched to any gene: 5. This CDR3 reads CASSVGEGADQPQHF. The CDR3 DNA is TGTGCCAGCAGCGTAGGGGAGGGGGCCGATCAGCCCCAGCATTTT.

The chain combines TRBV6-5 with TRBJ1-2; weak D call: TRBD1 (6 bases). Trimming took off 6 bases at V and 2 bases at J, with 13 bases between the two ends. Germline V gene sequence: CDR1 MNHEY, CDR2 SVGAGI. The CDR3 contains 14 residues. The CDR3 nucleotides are TGTGCCAGCAGCCAGGGGACGGTAAACTATGGCTACACCTTC. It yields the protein CASSQGTVNYGYTF.

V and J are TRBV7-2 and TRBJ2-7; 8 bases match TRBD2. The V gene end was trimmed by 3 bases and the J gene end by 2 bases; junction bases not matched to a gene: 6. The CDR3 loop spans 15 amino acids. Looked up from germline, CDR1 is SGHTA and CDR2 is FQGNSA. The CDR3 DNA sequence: TGTGCCAGCAGCTTCGGGACTAGGGGTCCCTACGAGCAGTACTTC. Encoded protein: CASSFGTRGPYEQYF.

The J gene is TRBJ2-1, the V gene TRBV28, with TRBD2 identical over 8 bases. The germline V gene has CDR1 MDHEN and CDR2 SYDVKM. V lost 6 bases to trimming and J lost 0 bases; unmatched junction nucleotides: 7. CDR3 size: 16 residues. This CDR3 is CASRKTSGRSYNEQFF. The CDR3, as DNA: TGTGCCAGCAGGAAAACTAGCGGACGCTCCTACAATGAGCAGTTCTTC.

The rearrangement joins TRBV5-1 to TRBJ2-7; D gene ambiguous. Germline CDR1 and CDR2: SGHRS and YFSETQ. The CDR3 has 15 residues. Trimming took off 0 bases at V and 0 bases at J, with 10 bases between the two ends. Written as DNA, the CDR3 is TGCGCCAGCAGCTTGGATGCTGTCAGCTCCTACGAGCAGTACTTC. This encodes CASSLDAVSSYEQYF.

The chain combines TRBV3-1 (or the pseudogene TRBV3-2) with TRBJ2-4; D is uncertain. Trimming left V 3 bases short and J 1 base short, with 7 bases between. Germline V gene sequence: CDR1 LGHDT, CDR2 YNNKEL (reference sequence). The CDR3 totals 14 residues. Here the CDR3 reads CASSHASAKNIQYF. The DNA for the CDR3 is TGTGCCAGCAGCCATGCGTCGGCCAAAAACATTCAGTACTTC.

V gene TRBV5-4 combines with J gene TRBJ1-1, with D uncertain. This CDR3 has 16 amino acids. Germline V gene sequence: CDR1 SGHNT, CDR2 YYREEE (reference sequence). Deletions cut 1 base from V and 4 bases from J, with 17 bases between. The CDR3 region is CASSLSLRGVPTEAFF. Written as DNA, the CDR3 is TGTGCCAGCAGCTTGTCTCTGCGGGGAGTCCCCACTGAAGCTTTCTTT. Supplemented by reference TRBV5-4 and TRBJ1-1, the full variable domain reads ETGVTQSPTHLIKTRGQQVTLRCSSQSGHNTVSWYQQALGQGPQFIFQYYREEENGRGNFPPRFSGLQFPNYSSELNVNALELDDSALYLCASSLSLRGVPTEAFFGQGTRLTVV.

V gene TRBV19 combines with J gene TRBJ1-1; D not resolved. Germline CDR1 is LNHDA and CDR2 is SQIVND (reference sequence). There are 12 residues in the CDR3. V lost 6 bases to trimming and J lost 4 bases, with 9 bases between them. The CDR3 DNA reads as TGTGCCAGTAGCTTCCTAAGCACTGAAGCTTTCTTT. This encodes CASSFLSTEAFF.

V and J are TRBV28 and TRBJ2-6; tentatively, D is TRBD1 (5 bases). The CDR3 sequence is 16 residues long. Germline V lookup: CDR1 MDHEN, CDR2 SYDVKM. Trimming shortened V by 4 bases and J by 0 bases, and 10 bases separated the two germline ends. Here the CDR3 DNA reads TGTGCCAGCAGTTCGACAGCCCCCTCTGGGGCCAACGTCCTGACTTTC. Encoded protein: CASSSTAPSGANVLTF.

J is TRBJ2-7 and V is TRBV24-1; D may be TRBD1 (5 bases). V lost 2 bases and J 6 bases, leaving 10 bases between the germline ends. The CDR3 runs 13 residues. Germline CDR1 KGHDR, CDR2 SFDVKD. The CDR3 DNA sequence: TGTGCCACCAGTGATTCCAGGGTAGGCGAGCAGTACTTC. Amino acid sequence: CATSDSRVGEQYF.

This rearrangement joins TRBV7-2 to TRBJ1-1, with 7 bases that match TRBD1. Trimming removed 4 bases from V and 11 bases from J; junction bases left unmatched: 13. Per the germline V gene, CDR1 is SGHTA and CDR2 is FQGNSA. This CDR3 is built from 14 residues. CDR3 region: CASSYTRQGGWAFF. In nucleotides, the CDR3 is TGTGCCAGCAGCTACACCCGACAGGGCGGTTGGGCTTTCTTT. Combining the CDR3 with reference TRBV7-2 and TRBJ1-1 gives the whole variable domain GAGVSQSPSNKVTEKGKDVELRCDPISGHTALYWYRQSLGQGLEFLIYFQGNSAPDKSGLPSDRFSAERTGGSVSTLTIQRTQQEDSAVYLCASSYTRQGGWAFFGQGTRLTVV.

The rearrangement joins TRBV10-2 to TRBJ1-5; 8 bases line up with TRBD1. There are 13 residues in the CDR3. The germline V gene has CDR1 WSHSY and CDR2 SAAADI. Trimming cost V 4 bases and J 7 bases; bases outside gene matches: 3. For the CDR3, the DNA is TGCGCCAGCAGTGCAGGGGGCTTGCAGCCCCAGCATTTT. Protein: CASSAGGLQPQHF.

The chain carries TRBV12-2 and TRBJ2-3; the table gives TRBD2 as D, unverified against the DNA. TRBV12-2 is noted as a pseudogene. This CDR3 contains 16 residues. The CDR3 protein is CASRLRFSSPTDTQYF. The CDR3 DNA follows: TGTGCAAGTCGCTTGAGGTTTTCGTCCCCCACAGATACGCAGTATTTT.

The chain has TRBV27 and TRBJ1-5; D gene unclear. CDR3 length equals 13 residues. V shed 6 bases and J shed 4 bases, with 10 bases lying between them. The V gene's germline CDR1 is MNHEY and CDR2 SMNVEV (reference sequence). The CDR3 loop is CASSSTWNQPQHF. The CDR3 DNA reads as TGTGCCAGCAGCTCGACGTGGAATCAGCCCCAGCATTTT.

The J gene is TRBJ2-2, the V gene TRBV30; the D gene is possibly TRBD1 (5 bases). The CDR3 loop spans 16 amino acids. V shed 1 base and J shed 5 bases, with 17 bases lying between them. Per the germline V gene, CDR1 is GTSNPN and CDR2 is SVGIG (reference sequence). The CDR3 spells CAWSGKGARWTGELFF. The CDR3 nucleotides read TGTGCCTGGAGTGGCAAAGGGGCGCGTTGGACCGGGGAGCTGTTTTTT.

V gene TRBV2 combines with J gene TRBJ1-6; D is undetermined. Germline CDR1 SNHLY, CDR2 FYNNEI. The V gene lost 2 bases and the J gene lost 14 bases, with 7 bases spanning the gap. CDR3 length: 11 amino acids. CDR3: CASSEIKTLHF. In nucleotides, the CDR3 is TGTGCCAGCAGTGAAATTAAAACCCTCCACTTT. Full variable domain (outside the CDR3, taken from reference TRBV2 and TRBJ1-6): EPEVTQTPSHQVTQMGQEVILRCVPISNHLYFYWYRQILGQKVEFLVSFYNNEISEKSEIFDDQFSVERPDGSNFTLKIRSTKLEDSAMYFCASSEIKTLHFGNGTRLTVT.

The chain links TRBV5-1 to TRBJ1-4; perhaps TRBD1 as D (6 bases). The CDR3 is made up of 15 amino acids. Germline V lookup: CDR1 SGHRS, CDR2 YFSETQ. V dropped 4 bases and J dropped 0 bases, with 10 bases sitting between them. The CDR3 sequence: CASSPGHSTNEKLFF. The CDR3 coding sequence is TGCGCCAGCAGCCCGGGACACTCAACTAATGAAAAACTGTTTTTT.

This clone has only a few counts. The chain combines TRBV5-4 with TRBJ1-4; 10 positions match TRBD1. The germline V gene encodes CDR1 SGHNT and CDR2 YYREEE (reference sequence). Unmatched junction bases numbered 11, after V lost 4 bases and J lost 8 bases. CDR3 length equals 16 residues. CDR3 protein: CASSPGTGDGEEKLFF. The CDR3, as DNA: TGTGCCAGCAGCCCCGGGACAGGGGATGGAGAGGAAAAACTGTTTTTT.

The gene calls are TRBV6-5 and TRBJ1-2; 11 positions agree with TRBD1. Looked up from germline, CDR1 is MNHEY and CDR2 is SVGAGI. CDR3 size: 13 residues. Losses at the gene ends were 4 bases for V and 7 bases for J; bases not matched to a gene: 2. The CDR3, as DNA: TGTGCCAGCAGTTTAGGGACAGGGGGTGGCTACACCTTC. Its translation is CASSLGTGGGYTF.

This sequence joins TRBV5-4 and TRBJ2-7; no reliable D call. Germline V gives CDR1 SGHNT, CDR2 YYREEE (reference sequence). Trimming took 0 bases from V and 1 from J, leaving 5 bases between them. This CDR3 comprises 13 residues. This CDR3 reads CASSLDRSYEQYF. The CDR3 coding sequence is TGTGCCAGCAGCTTGGACAGATCCTACGAGCAGTACTTC.

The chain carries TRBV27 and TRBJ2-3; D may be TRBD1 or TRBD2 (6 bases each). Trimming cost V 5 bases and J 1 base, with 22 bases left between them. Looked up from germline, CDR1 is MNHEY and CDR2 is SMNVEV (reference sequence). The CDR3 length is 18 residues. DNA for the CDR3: TGTGCCAGCAGTCCCCGGTGGGCGGTGGAGGGGGGCACAGATACGCAGTATTTT. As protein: CASSPRWAVEGGTDTQYF.